This section outlines one T cell receptor beta chain sequence together with its context. No cognate antigen has been identified for it. No qualities accompany the bases; no much larger clone lies one base away. The library came from the immunoSEQ multiplex PCR assay. For the multiplex PCR, a mixture combining 60 forward primers for TCR Vbeta segments and 13 reverse primers for TCR Jbeta segments was used. Amplification of the CDR3 region of rearranged TCR beta genes was performed with a multiplex PCR assay on genomic DNA. On the Illumina HiSeq System, the amplified TCR beta libraries were sequenced as 87-base-pair reads. The paper's processing steps were these. A later analysis counted about 80 million unique TCR beta chains across the 666 repertoires, and around 12 million of these chains were shared by at least two donors. Raw reads were error-corrected and collapsed into unique sequences with a nearest-neighbor algorithm that merged closely related sequences to remove PCR and sequencing errors. To assign V, D and J gene segments, CDR3 sequences were aligned to IMGT reference sequences. For a sequence to be retained, at least a six-nucleotide match to both a V gene segment and a J gene segment was required. A rearrangement counted as productive if the CDR3 had no stop codons and remained in frame with V and J, and every other rearrangement counted as non-productive. Following IMGT convention, CDR3 was defined as the stretch from the second conserved V-encoded cysteine to the conserved J-encoded phenylalanine. Sequences without an unambiguous match to a single V gene segment were excluded from the earlier analysis of 450 to 750 of the donors. An earlier analysis of about 600 of the donors called V segments functional above 56.7% productive rearrangements and segregating when the between-donor standard deviation exceeded 5%. To diagnose cytomegalovirus status from the catalog of TCR beta chain sequences, a statistical classification framework was built. In a later analysis, V and J genes were assigned by comparing TCR nucleotide sequences against IMGT/GENE-DB human TR gene sequences. A later analysis assigned CDR3 sequences and most-parsimonious VDJ recombination scenarios with the TCRdist pipeline. In a later analysis, each TCR beta chain was defined by its CDR3 amino acid sequence together with its V-gene family, and reads without a unique V-gene family were excluded. To address suspected cross-contamination and a sequencing artifact, a later analysis removed several hundred highly shared, low-generation-probability nucleotide sequences. In a later analysis, a clonal expansion index for each public chain was calculated from normalized within-repertoire ranks of inferred template counts. A later analysis computed generation probabilities with a VDJ recombination model fitted to out-of-frame rearrangements, and checked the results against IGoR. In a later analysis, hypergeometric tests were used to score TCR-TCR, TCR-HLA and TCR-CMV co-occurrence, with a repertoire-size bias correction applied to TCR pairs. To estimate false discovery rates, a later analysis permuted the HLA or CMV assignments 20 times. In a later analysis, co-occurring TCRs were grouped using DBSCAN, and TCRdist sequence similarity was added for clustering within HLA-allele-positive subsets. Co-occurrence clustering excluded repertoires with fewer than 30,000 or more than 120,000 public chains, plus five with anomalous nucleotide sharing. Not all clones reach the TCRdb copy of this immuneACCESS table, which keeps in-frame sequences only. Checked studies attribute under half of the gap to unresolved V genes and leave the rest unexplained. The V and J calls and clone size are taken from that table; D and trimming were inferred from the DNA. This sample gives roughly 52,000 clones in total; 70% to 80% of them show up just once. About 1.5% of the sample is in the top ten clones.

The cohort comprised more than 550 healthy bone marrow donors. At the time of sampling, every cohort member was nominally healthy, though immune exposures that went unrecorded were likely present. The donor tested CMV seronegative, placing the donor among the 350 to 400 seronegative members of the cohort. Each donor provided a peripheral blood sample, and peripheral blood mononuclear cells were used for TCR beta sequencing. The Qiagen DNeasy Blood Extraction Kit was used to extract genomic DNA from the blood cell samples. CDR1 and CDR2 are drawn from the germline V gene: LGHNA, YSLEER. The junction shows trimming of 3 bases on V and 2 bases on J, plus 11 bases between the germline ends. From cysteine to phenylalanine, the CDR3 is 16 amino acids long. Kept here is only the CDR3 DNA, which spans 48 bases and is read in frame from base 1. The data originate from a study of cytomegalovirus exposure and HLA in healthy donors (dated by TCRdb to 2016 to 2017). Background for the entire study: An earlier analysis of some 500 of the donors reported approximately 300 Gb of sequence data and some 120 million unique TCR beta sequences from about 180 million T cells. An earlier analysis of more than 450 of the donors used high-throughput TCR beta sequencing to judge whether each TCR beta V gene segment behaved as functional or pseudogenic. Across approximately 400 genotyped donors of the cohort, an average of about 240,000 unique TCR beta nucleotide sequences per donor were sequenced, and 15% to 20% of those sequences were non-productive. The study used immunosequencing to profile the T cell repertoires of several hundred subjects and linked those repertoires to cytomegalovirus serostatus. Genome-wide SNP genotypes for about three fifths of the roughly 670 donors were used in a later genetic analysis, which treated that subset as a discovery cohort. Besides the first cohort of around 670 subjects, a separate validation cohort made up of over 100 different subjects was used. Of the roughly 400 genotyped donors, roughly 76% were placed in the genetic ancestry cluster associated with self-reported Caucasian donors. Typing coverage differed by locus: A, B, C, DRB1 and DQB1 were typed in about 620-630 donors, DQA1 in about 500, DPA1 in roughly 590, and DPB1 in roughly 470. To predict cytomegalovirus infection status, the study brought together high-throughput TCR immunosequencing, statistical association of individual TCRs with disease status, and machine learning. HLA typing covered class I and class II loci at four-digit resolution. Donor age, sex, ethnicity and CMV serostatus were collected together with the repertoire data. A later analysis re-analyzed previously published TCR beta repertoires from 600 to 850 donors and added high-resolution HLA genotyping to study TCR occurrence patterns. The aim of the study was to test whether cataloging public T cell receptors could identify signatures of past pathogen exposure. Rather than drawing on any new phenotypic data, the later analysis identified candidate immune exposures from TCR beta sequences and the way those sequences occurred across donors. A few DR-DQ haplotypes were treated as single units for association and clustering because of strong linkage in the cohort. All discovery cohort repertoires had been generated using a single sequencing platform. About 310 gigabases of sequencing data and 80 million or so unique TCR sequences were included in an early release covering 550 to 800 HLA-typed donors.

Paper-wide results and their limitations: In a later analysis, HLA-associated TCR beta chains showed more clonal expansion and lower generation probabilities than non-associated chains that were equally common. Because counts were too low, approximately 18 rarely observed V segments, including chromosome 9 orphons, were excluded from the earlier analysis of a few hundred of the donors. The only immune exposure information available for the cohort was CMV serostatus. In vitro tests confirmed that a few of the cytomegalovirus-associated TCR beta chains recognize cytomegalovirus antigens. Because HLA typing was missing for some donors at each locus, association tests included only the typed subset. The sequencing pipeline was judged likely to have produced a cluster of highly shared sequence variants as a technical artifact. Because the 87-base-pair reads could not distinguish some IMGT-functional V segments, including TRBV6-2 and TRBV6-3, those segments were excluded. A later analysis found that most CMV-associated TCR beta chains appeared HLA-restricted, with HLA associations seemingly driven largely by CMV exposure. Strong co-occurrence of HLA alleles, especially DR and DQ, made assigning TCR associations to individual alleles difficult. The classifier was reported to diagnose cytomegalovirus status with high specificity and sensitivity in both the original and validation cohorts. In a later analysis, about 16,000 TCR beta sequences were associated with specific HLA alleles at a false discovery rate of 0.05. Only TCR beta chains were sequenced in this cohort, and the absence of alpha or paired-chain data limited detectable features. The study listed 164 TCR beta chains as associated with cytomegalovirus. According to a later genetic analysis, donors in an Asian-associated ancestry cluster had fewer N-insertions in productive TCRs than the approximately 630-donor mean. Presence/absence analyses assumed roughly uniform sequencing depth across donors, an assumption that may not hold. V-gene and J-gene trimming of TCR beta chains was associated with a missense DCLRE1C variant in a later genetic analysis, and the association was replicated in an independent cohort. A later analysis found that TCR association rates varied across HLA loci, with DRB1 alleles showing the most associated TCRs and HLA-C alleles the fewest. According to a later analysis, parvovirus B19, influenza, CMV and Epstein-Barr virus appeared linked to several top co-occurrence clusters. It was suggested by the authors that the approach could potentially be generalized to other disease states and immunological phenotypes. While some public TCRs were present in many individuals, most TCR sequences turned up only very rarely across donors. A further reported finding was that TCR beta sequences accurately predicted the HLA-A and HLA-B alleles for most subjects in the first cohort. Correlated functional status among segregating V segments might be attributable to linkage disequilibrium, but an unknown experimental factor could not be ruled out. Broadly in line with IMGT annotations, most TCR beta V segments showed up in productive rearrangements about 90% or about 30% of the time in an earlier analysis of 450 to 750 of the donors.

The V gene is TRBV4-3 and the J gene is TRBJ2-6, and the D gene may be TRBD1, 6 bases matching. This clonotype was obtained from a female donor in good health and CMV-seronegative. The sample taken for sequencing was PBMCs. This receptor carries the CDR3 CASSHSTGTGANVLTF. In nucleotide form, the sequence is TGCGCCAGCAGCCATAGTACAGGGACTGGGGCCAACGTCCTGACTTTC.